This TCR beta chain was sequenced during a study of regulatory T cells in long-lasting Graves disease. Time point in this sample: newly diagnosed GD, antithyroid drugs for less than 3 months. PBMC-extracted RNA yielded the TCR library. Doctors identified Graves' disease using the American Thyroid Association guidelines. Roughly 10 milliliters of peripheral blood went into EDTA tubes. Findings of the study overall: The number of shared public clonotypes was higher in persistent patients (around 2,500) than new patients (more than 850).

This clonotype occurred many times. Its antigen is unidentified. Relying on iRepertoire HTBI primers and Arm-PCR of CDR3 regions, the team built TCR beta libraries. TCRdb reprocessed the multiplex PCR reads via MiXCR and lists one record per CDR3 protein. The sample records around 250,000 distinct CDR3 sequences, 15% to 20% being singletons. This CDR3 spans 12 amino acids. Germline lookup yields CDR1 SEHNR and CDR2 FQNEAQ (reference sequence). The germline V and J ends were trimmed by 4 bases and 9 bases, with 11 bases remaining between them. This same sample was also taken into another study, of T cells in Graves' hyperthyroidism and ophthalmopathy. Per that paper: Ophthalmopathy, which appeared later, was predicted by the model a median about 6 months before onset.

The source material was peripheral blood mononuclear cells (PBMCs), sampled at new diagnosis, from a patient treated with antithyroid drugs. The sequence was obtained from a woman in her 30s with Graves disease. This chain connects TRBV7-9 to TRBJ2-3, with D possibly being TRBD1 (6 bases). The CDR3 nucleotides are TGTGCCAGCAGCTCCCAGGGGAACACGCAGTATTTT. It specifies CASSSQGNTQYF.